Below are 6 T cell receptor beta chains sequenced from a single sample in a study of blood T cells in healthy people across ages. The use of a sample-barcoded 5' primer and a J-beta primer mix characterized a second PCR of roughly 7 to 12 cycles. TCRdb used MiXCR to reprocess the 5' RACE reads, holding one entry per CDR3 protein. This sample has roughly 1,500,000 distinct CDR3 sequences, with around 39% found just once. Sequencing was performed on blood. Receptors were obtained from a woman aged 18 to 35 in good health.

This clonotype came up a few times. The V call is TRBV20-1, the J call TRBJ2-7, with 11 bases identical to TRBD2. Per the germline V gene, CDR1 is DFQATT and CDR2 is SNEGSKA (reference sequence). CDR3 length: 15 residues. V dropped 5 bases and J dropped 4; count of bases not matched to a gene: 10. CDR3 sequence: CSAPNPGTSGYEQYF. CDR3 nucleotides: TGCAGTGCTCCTAACCCCGGGACTAGCGGTTACGAGCAGTACTTC.

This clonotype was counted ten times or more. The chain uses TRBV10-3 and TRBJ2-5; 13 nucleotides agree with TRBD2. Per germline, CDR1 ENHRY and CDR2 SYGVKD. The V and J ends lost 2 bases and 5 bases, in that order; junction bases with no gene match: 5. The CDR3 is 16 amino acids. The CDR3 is CAISERTSGSGETQYF. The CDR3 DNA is TGTGCCATCAGTGAGAGGACTAGCGGGAGCGGCGAGACCCAGTACTTC.

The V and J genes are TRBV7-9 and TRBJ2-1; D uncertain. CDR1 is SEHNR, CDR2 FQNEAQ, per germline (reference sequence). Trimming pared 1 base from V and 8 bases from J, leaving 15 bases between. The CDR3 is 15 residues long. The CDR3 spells CASSLGHPTLYEQFF. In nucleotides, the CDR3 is TGTGCCAGCAGCTTAGGACACCCAACCCTCTATGAGCAGTTCTTC.

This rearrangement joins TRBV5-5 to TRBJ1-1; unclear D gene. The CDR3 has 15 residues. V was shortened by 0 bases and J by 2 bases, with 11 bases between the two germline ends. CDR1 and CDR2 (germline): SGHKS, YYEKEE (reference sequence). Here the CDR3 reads CASSLVSSVNTEAFF. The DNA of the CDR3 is TGTGCCAGCAGCTTGGTCAGCAGCGTAAACACTGAAGCTTTCTTT.

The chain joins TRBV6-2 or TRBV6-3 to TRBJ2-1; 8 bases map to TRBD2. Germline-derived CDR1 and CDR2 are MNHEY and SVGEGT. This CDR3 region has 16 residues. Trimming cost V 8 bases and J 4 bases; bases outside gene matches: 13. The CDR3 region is CASLSAGGRLYNEQFF. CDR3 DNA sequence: TGTGCCAGCCTAAGCGCCGGCGGGAGGTTGTACAATGAGCAGTTCTTC.

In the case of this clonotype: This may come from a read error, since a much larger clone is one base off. CDR3 nucleotides: TGCGCCAGCAGCTTGCGGATTTCGGGCTGTGGCTACACCTTC. Amino acid sequence: CASSLRISGCGYTF. This sequence joins TRBV5-1 and TRBJ1-2; D ambiguous. CDR1 and CDR2 (germline): SGHRS, YFSETQ. The ends were cut back, 1 base at V and 7 bases at J, with 14 bases in the middle. The CDR3 runs 14 residues.